This T cell receptor beta chain was captured by sequencing in a study of lymphopenia after photon versus proton radiotherapy. General study findings and limits: After the lymphocyte nadir, photon-treated repertoires showed oligoclonal expansion, especially of CD8+ Temra cells. Proton therapy kept repertoires fairly stable, unlike photons, which gained effector/memory cells.

This clone was recorded once. Its target is not known. This CDR3 is 17 amino acids long. Germline V lookup: CDR1 SGDLS, CDR2 YYNGEE. The V gene end was trimmed by 2 bases and the J gene end by 3 bases; junction bases not matched to a gene: 12. Assay: immunoSEQ multiplex PCR; the TCRdb copy retains only in-frame clones and omits some. Here the sample spans about 30,000 clones, about 90% being singletons. This clonotype originated in a woman in her 50s with pancreatic cancer. V is TRBV9 and J is TRBJ2-3; 7 bases agree with TRBD1. The sample consisted of peripheral blood, taken from a patient treated with photon-based radiotherapy. CDR3 region: CASSVEPSGTATDTQYF. The CDR3 DNA is TGTGCCAGCAGCGTCGAACCTTCCGGGACAGCTACAGATACGCAGTATTTT.